These 21 T cell receptor beta chains came from one sample sequenced in a study of blood T cell repertoires in COVID-19. Sequencing was performed with immunoSEQ multiplex PCR; in TCRdb, only in-frame clones are kept and a portion is missing. In the table there are some 260,000 clones, 80% to 90% of which are singletons. What was sequenced was peripheral blood. Receptor source: an elderly man with acute or convalescent COVID-19.

The V gene is TRBV7-2, the J gene TRBJ1-1, with no clear D. Germline V gives CDR1 SGHTA, CDR2 FQGNSA. V lost 1 base and J lost 3, with 9 bases in between. CDR3 size: 14 residues. As DNA, the CDR3 is TGTGCCAGCAGCTTAGGACTGGAATACACTGAAGCTTTCTTT. This gives the protein CASSLGLEYTEAFF.

The V gene is TRBV5-4, the J gene TRBJ2-2; D is perhaps TRBD1 (6 bases). With 5 bases removed from V and 1 base from J, the gap between germline ends came to 12 bases. Germline V gene lookup returns CDR1 SGHNT and CDR2 YYREEE (reference sequence). This CDR3 is built from 15 residues. CDR3 protein: CASSLGQLNTGELFF. CDR3 sequence (DNA): TGTGCCAGCAGTCTTGGACAGCTGAACACCGGGGAGCTGTTTTTT.

CDR3 loop: CSASNNEQFF. DNA of the CDR3: TGCAGTGCTAGCAACAATGAGCAGTTCTTC. The gene calls are TRBV20-1 and TRBJ2-1; the D is unclear. The V gene's germline CDR1 is DFQATT and CDR2 SNEGSKA (reference sequence). This CDR3 is built from 10 residues. With 3 bases removed from V and 5 bases from J, the gap between germline ends came to 2 bases.

This CDR3 reads CASRWGPGELFF. CDR3 sequence (DNA): TGTGCCAGCAGATGGGGGCCCGGGGAGCTGTTTTTT. The rearrangement uses TRBV28 and TRBJ2-2; weak D call: TRBD1 (6 bases). The CDR3 has 12 residues. Germline CDR1 reads MDHEN; CDR2 reads SYDVKM. V was cut by 6 bases and J by 6 bases, with 8 bases left in between.

The CDR3 spells CASKLLTGQSYEQYF. The CDR3 coding sequence is TGTGCCAGCAAACTCCTAACAGGGCAGTCCTACGAGCAGTACTTC. The chain uses TRBV6-5 and TRBJ2-7; TRBD1 is a possible D gene (6 bases). Trimming removed 7 bases at V and 1 base at J, with 17 bases between. Looked up from germline, CDR1 is MNHEY and CDR2 is SVGAGI. The CDR3 loop spans 15 amino acids.

The CDR3 coding sequence is TGTGCCAGCAGCGGACTCAAGGGACTAGCGGGAGTCAATGAGCAGTTCTTC. This codes for CASSGLKGLAGVNEQFF. V is TRBV7-9 and J is TRBJ2-1, with 14 bases fitting TRBD2. There are 17 residues in the CDR3. Per the germline V gene, CDR1 is SEHNR and CDR2 is FQNEAQ (reference sequence). Germline trimming cut 5 bases from V and 6 bases from J; bases unmatched to any gene: 9.

This clone was found once. This chain uses TRBV6-5 with TRBJ1-2; TRBD1 matches 9 bases. This CDR3 comprises 15 residues. Looked up from germline, CDR1 is MNHEY and CDR2 is SVGAGI. The V gene end was trimmed by 9 bases and the J gene end by 2 bases; junction bases not matched to a gene: 10. DNA of the CDR3: TGTGCCAGTCATACCCCGGGACAGGGAAACTATGGCTACACCTTC. The encoded protein is CASHTPGQGNYGYTF.

As DNA, the CDR3 is TGTGCCAGCAGCTTGATTGGGAGGGGGACCCAGTACTTC. It translates to CASSLIGRGTQYF. The gene calls are TRBV11-2 and TRBJ2-5; 7 bases match TRBD2. The germline gives CDR1 SGHAT, CDR2 FQNNGV. Losses at the gene ends were 3 bases for V and 7 bases for J; bases not matched to a gene: 5. CDR3 length equals 13 residues.

CDR3 in DNA: TGTGCCAGCAGCTTATTGGGCCGCCAGGGTTCACCCCTCCACTTT. Its translation is CASSLLGRQGSPLHF. The rearrangement links TRBV7-2 to TRBJ1-6; D perhaps matches TRBD1 (5 bases). The CDR3 loop spans 15 amino acids. In germline, CDR1 is SGHTA, CDR2 FQGNSA. Trimming took off 2 bases at V and 9 bases at J, with 14 bases between the two ends.

The rearrangement joins TRBV28 to TRBJ1-2; D ambiguous. CDR3 length: 15 residues. Germline assignment: CDR1 MDHEN and CDR2 SYDVKM. Trimming took 5 bases from V and 5 from J, leaving 18 bases between them. As DNA, the CDR3 is TGTGCCAGCAGTCCGGCGGAGAGACGATATTATGGCTACACCTTC. Protein product: CASSPAERRYYGYTF.

The chain couples TRBV7-2 to TRBJ2-5; weak D call: TRBD1 (5 bases). The CDR3 sequence is 13 residues long. Trimming removed 6 bases at V and 2 bases at J, with 10 bases between. Per germline, CDR1 SGHTA and CDR2 FQGNSA. The CDR3 here is CASRRQLQETQYF. In nucleotides, the CDR3 is TGTGCCAGCAGAAGACAGTTACAAGAGACCCAGTACTTC.

The chain employs TRBV5-1 and TRBJ2-1; possible D gene TRBD2, 6 bases. Trimming cost V 0 bases and J 12 bases, with 16 bases left between them. The CDR3 length is 14 residues. CDR1 is SGHRS, CDR2 YFSETQ, per germline. This chain's CDR3 is CASSLGRRAYGQFF. CDR3 DNA sequence: TGCGCCAGCAGCTTGGGGCGGAGGGCCTATGGGCAGTTCTTC.

This chain connects TRBV9 to TRBJ2-5; D uncertain. The CDR3 is 17 residues long. Germline CDR1 is SGDLS and CDR2 is YYNGEE. V was shortened by 0 bases and J by 5 bases, with 20 bases between the two germline ends. The DNA of the CDR3 is TGTGCCAGCAGCGTAGGGGTAAGCAGCGACCCTGGGGAGACCCAGTACTTC. Amino acids: CASSVGVSSDPGETQYF. The full variable domain, its missing parts supplied by reference TRBV9 and TRBJ2-5, is DSGVTQTPKHLITATGQRVTLRCSPRSGDLSVYWYQQSLDQGLQFLIQYYNGEERAKGNILERFSAQQFPDLHSELNLSSLELGDSALYFCASSVGVSSDPGETQYFGPGTRLLVL.

The chain recombines TRBV11-2 with TRBJ2-1, with D possibly matching TRBD1 (5 bases). There are 15 residues in the CDR3. From germline, CDR1 is SGHAT and CDR2 FQNNGV. Trimming removed 1 base at V and 6 bases at J, with 13 bases between. CDR3 sequence: CASSLGGYVGNEQFF. The CDR3 region has the DNA TGTGCCAGCAGCTTAGGGGGCTATGTCGGCAATGAGCAGTTCTTC.

About this clone itself: Its ends do not fully match the called genes, so a read error is possible. This chain uses TRBV11-2 with TRBJ1-1; 7 nucleotides line up with TRBD1. The CDR3 is 15 residues long. Germline assignment: CDR1 SGHAT and CDR2 FQNNGV. CDR3 nucleotides: TGTGCCAGCAGCCTTCGACAGGGAGTGAATACTGAAGCTTTCTTT. As protein: CASSLRQGVNTEAFF.

This clone was counted between two and nine times. J is TRBJ2-5 and V is TRBV15; unclear D gene. The germline V and J ends were trimmed by 0 bases and 5 bases, with 7 bases remaining between them. CDR1 LNHNV and CDR2 YYDKDF come from the germline V gene (reference sequence). The CDR3 covers 13 residues. DNA of the CDR3: TGTGCCACCAGCAGAGATCCCCCTGAGACCCAGTACTTC. Protein: CATSRDPPETQYF.

This sequence joins TRBV27 and TRBJ2-1; maybe TRBD1 (5 bases). This CDR3 comprises 13 residues. Germline V gives CDR1 MNHEY, CDR2 SMNVEV (reference sequence). The V and J ends lost 5 bases and 5 bases respectively, with 10 bases between them. CDR3 DNA sequence: TGTGCCAGCAGTATCAGACAGCACAATGAGCAGTTCTTC. Residues: CASSIRQHNEQFF.

The gene calls are TRBV13 and TRBJ1-6; D is possibly TRBD1 (6 bases). The CDR3 is 15 amino acids. Germline CDR1 PRHDT, CDR2 FYEKMQ (reference sequence). Trimming removed 5 bases at V and 6 bases at J, with 14 bases between. CDR3 loop: CASSASDRSNSPLHF. In DNA form, the CDR3 reads TGTGCCAGCAGCGCTTCGGACAGATCTAATTCACCCCTCCACTTT.

This clone was recorded only once. This chain links TRBV3-1 (or the pseudogene TRBV3-2) with TRBJ2-7; tentatively, D is TRBD2 (6 bases). CDR3 size: 13 residues. Germline-derived CDR1 and CDR2 are LGHDT and YNNKEL (reference sequence). V lost 1 base, J lost 5 bases, and 9 bases lay in between. This CDR3 reads CASSQVGTHEQYF. DNA of the CDR3: TGTGCCAGCAGCCAAGTAGGGACTCACGAGCAGTACTTC.

The V and J genes are TRBV6-1 and TRBJ2-1; D might be TRBD2 (5 bases). Trimming removed 2 bases from V and 1 base from J, with 15 bases in between. CDR1 and CDR2 (germline): MNHNS, SASEGT. The CDR3 has 17 residues. The CDR3 coding sequence is TGTGCCAGCAGTGAAAGAGCGACCGGAGGATCCTACAATGAGCAGTTCTTC. Its translation is CASSERATGGSYNEQFF.

The chain joins TRBV4-2 to TRBJ1-2; 9 positions agree with TRBD1. CDR1 is LGHNA, CDR2 YNFKEQ, per germline. With V trimmed by 4 bases and J by 4 bases, 13 bases remained unmatched. The CDR3 spans 17 residues. CDR3 region: CASSPQGTGKFGYGYTF. For the CDR3, the DNA is TGTGCCAGCAGCCCTCAAGGGACAGGGAAGTTTGGCTATGGCTACACCTTC.